This T cell receptor beta chain was sequenced for a study of technical replicates of blood from several donors. Generated by immunoSEQ multiplex PCR, the TCRdb table keeps only in-frame clones and is missing some. This table has 65,000 to 80,000 clones, under 99% appearing once. This receptor was identified in a human donor in good health. The specimen sequenced was T cells isolated from PBMCs.

CDR3 nucleotides: TGTGCCAGCAGTTTAGGCACGGGAAACACCATATATTTT. Translated: CASSLGTGNTIYF. This rearrangement joins TRBV28 to TRBJ1-3; D gene uncertain. The CDR3 is made up of 13 amino acids. Germline CDR1 is MDHEN and CDR2 is SYDVKM. V lost 2 bases, J lost 4 bases, and 6 bases lay in between.